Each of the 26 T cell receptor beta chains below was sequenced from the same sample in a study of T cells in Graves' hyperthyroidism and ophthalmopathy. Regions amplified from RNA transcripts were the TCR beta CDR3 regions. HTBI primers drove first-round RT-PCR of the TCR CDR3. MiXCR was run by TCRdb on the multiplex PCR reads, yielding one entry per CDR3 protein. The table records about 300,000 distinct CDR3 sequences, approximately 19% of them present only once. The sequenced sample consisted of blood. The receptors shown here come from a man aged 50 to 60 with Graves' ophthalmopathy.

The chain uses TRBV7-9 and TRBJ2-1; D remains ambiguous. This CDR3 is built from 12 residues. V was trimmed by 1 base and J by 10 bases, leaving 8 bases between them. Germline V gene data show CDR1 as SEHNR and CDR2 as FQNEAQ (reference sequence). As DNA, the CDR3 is TGTGCCAGCAGCTTAGTCCTGGGAGAGCAGTTCTTC. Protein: CASSLVLGEQFF. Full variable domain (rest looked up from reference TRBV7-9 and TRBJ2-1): DTGVSQNPRHKITKRGQNVTFRCDPISEHNRLYWYRQTLGQGPEFLTYFQNEAQLEKSRLLSDRFSAERPKGSFSTLEIQRTEQGDSAMYLCASSLVLGEQFFGPGTRLTVL.

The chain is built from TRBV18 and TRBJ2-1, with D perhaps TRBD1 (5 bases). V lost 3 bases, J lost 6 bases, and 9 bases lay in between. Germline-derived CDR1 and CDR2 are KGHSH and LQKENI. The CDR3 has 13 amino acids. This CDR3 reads CASSPREFNEQFF. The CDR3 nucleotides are TGTGCCAGCTCACCCAGGGAATTCAATGAGCAGTTCTTC. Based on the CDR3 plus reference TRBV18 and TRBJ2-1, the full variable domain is NAGVMQNPRHLVRRRGQEARLRCSPMKGHSHVYWYRQLPEEGLKFMVYLQKENIIDESGMPKERFSAEFPKEGPSILRIQQVVRGDSAAYFCASSPREFNEQFFGPGTRLTVL.

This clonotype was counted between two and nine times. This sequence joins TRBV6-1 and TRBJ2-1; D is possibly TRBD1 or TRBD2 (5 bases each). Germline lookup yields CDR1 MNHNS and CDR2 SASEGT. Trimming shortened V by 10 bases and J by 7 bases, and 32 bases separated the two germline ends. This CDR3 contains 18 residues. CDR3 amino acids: CATISLSGAGKVRNEQFF. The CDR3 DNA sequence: TGTGCCACCATAAGTTTGTCTGGGGCCGGGAAAGTTAGAAATGAGCAGTTCTTC.

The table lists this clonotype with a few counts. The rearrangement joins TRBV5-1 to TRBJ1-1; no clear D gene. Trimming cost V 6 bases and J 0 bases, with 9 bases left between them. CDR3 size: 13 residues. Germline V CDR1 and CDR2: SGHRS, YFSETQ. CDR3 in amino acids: CASMVQLNTEAFF. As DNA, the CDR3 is TGCGCCAGCATGGTACAGTTGAACACTGAAGCTTTCTTT.

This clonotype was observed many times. CDR3 nucleotides: TGCAGTGCTAGTGGGGGGAGGCCCTACAATGAGCAGTTCTTC. This gives the protein CSASGGRPYNEQFF. V is TRBV20-1 and J is TRBJ2-1, with D maybe TRBD2 (6 bases). The CDR3 is 14 residues long. CDR1 DFQATT and CDR2 SNEGSKA come from the germline V gene (reference sequence). The V gene lost 3 bases and the J gene lost 2 bases, with 11 bases spanning the gap.

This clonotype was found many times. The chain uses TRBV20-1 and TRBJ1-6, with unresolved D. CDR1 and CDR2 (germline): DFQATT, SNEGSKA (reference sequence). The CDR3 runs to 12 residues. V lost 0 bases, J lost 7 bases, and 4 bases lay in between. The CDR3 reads CSARDQNSPLHF. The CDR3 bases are TGCAGTGCTAGAGACCAGAATTCACCCCTCCACTTT.

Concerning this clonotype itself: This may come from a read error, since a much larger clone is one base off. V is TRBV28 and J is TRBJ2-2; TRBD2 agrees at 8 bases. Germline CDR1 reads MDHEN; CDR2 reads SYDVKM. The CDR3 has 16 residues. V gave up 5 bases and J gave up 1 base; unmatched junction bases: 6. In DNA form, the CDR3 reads TGTGCCAGCAGTACGACTAGCGCATTGAACACCGGGGAGCTGTTTTTT. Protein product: CASSTTSALNTGELFF. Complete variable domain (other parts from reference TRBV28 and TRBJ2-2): DVKVTQSSRYLVKRTGEKVFLECVQDMDHENMFWYRQDPGLGLRLIYFSYDVKMKEKGDIPEGYSVSREKKERFSLILESASTNQTSMYLCASSTTSALNTGELFFGEGSRLTVL.

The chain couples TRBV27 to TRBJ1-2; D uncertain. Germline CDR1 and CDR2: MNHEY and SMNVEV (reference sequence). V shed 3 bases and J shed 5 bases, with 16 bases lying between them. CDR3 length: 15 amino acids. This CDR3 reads CASSLIWERRYGYTF. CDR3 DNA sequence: TGTGCCAGCAGTTTGATCTGGGAGCGACGTTATGGCTACACCTTC.

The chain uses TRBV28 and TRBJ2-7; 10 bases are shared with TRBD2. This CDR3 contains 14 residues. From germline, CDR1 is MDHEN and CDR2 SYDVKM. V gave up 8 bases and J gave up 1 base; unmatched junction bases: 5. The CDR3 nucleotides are TGTGCCAGCCTAATAGCGGGAGGTTCCTACGAGCAGTACTTC. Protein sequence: CASLIAGGSYEQYF.

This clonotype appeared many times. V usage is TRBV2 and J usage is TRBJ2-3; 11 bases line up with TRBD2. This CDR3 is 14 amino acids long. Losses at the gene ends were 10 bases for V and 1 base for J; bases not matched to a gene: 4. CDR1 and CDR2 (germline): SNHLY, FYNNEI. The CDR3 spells CATKGLAGTDTQYF. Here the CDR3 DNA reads TGTGCCACCAAGGGACTAGCGGGCACAGATACGCAGTATTTT. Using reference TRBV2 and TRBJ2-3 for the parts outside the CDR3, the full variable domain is EPEVTQTPSHQVTQMGQEVILRCVPISNHLYFYWYRQILGQKVEFLVSFYNNEISEKSEIFDDQFSVERPDGSNFTLKIRSTKLEDSAMYFCATKGLAGTDTQYFGPGTRLTVL.

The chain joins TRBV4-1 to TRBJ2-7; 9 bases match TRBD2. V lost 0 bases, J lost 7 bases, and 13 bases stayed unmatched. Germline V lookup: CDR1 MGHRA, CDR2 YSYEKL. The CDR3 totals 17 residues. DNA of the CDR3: TGCGCCAGCAGCCAAGAGAGACTAGCGGAGGGCAAAAGGGAGCAGTACTTC. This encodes CASSQERLAEGKREQYF.

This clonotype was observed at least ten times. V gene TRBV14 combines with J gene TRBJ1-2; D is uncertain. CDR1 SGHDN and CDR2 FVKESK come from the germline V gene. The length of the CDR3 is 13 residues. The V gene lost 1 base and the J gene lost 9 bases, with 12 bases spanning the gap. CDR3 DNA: TGTGCCAGCAGCCAAGTTCGACAATCGAGCTACACCTTC. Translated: CASSQVRQSSYTF.

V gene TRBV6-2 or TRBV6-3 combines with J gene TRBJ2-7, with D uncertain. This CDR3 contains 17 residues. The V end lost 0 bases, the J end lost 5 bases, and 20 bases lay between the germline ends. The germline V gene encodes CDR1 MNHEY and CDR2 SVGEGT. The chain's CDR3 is CASSYSKIRVSAHEQYF. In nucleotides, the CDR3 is TGTGCCAGCAGTTACTCGAAGATTCGGGTGTCGGCGCACGAGCAGTACTTC.

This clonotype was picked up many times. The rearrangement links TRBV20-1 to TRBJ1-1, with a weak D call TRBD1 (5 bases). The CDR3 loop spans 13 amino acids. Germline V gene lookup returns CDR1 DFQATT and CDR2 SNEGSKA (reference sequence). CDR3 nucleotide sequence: TGCAGGCCCGCCGGGACGGTGAACACTGAAGCTTTCTTT. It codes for CRPAGTVNTEAFF.

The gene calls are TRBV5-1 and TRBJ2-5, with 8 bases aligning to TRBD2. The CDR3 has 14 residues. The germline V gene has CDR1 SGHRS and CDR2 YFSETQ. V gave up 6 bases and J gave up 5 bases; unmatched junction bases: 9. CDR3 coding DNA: TGCGCCAGCAACATCGGCGGGGGGAGGGAGACCCAGTACTTC. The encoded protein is CASNIGGGRETQYF. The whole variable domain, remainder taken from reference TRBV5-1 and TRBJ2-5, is KAGVTQTPRYLIKTRGQQVTLSCSPISGHRSVSWYQQTPGQGLQFLFEYFSETQRNKGNFPGRFSGRQFSNSRSEMNVSTLELGDSALYLCASNIGGGRETQYFGPGTRLLVL.

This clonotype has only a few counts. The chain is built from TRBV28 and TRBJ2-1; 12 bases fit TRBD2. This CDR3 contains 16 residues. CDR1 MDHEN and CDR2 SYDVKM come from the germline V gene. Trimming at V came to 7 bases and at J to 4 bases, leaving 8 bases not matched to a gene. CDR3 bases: TGTGCCAGCATCGACGACACTAGCGGGAGGTACAATGAGCAGTTCTTC. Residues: CASIDDTSGRYNEQFF.

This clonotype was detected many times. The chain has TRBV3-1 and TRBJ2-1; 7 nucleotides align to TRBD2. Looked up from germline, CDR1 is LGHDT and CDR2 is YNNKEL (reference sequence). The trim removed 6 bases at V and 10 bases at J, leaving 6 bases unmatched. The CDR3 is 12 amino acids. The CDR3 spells CASRRPSGEQFF. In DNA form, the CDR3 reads TGTGCCAGCAGACGACCTAGCGGAGAGCAGTTCTTC.

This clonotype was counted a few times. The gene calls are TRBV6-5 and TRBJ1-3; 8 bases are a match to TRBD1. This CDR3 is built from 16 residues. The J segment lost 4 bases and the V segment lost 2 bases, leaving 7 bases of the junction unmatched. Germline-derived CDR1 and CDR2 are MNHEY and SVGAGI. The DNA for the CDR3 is TGTGCCAGCAGTTACGGGCAGGGGGCGAGCGGAAACACCATATATTTT. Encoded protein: CASSYGQGASGNTIYF.

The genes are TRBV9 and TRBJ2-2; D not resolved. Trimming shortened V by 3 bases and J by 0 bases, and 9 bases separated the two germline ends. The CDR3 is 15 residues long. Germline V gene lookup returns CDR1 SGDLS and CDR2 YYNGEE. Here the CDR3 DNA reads TGTGCCAGCAGCGCCCAAGCAACGAACACCGGGGAGCTGTTTTTT. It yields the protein CASSAQATNTGELFF.

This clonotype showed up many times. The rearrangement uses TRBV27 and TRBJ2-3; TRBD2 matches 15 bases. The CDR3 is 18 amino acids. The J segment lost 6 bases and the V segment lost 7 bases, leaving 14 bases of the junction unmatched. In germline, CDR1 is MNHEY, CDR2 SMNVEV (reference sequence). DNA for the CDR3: TGTGCCAGCAACCCCGGCCAGGGACTAGCGGGAGGTGGTGATACGCAGTATTTT. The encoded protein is CASNPGQGLAGGGDTQYF.

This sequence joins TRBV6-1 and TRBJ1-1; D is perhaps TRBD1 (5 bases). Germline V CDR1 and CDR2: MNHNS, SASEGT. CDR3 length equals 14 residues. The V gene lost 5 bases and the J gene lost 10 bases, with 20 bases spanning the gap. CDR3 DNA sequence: TGTGCCAGCAGTCCCCACCTGGCAGTGGGGCCAGCTTTCTTT. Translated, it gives CASSPHLAVGPAFF.

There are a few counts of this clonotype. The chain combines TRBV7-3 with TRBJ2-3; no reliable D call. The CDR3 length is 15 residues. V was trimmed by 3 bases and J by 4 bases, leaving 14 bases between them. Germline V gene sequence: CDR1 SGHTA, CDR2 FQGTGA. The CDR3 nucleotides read TGTGCCAGCAGCTTCGACAATAAAAAGTCAGATACGCAGTATTTT. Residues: CASSFDNKKSDTQYF.

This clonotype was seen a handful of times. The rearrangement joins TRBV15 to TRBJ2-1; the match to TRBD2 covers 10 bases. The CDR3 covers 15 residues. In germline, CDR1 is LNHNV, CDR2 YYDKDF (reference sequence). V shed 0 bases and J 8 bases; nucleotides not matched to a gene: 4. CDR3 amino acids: CATSRDASGSDEQFF. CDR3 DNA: TGTGCCACCAGCAGAGACGCTAGCGGGAGTGATGAGCAGTTCTTC.

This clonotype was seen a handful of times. The CDR3: CASSLAGGSEQFF. Written as DNA, the CDR3 is TGTGCCAGCAGTTTAGCCGGCGGCTCGGAGCAGTTCTTC. This sequence joins TRBV12-3 or TRBV12-4 and TRBJ2-1, with unresolved D. The CDR3 has 13 residues. The V and J ends lost 0 bases and 10 bases respectively, with 10 bases between them.

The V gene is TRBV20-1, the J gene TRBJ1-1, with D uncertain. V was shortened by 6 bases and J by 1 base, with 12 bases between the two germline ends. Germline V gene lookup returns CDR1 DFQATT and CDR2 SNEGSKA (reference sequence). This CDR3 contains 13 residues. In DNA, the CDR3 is TGCAGTGCAGGTTCCGAAAGGAACACTGAAGCTTTCTTT. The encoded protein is CSAGSERNTEAFF.

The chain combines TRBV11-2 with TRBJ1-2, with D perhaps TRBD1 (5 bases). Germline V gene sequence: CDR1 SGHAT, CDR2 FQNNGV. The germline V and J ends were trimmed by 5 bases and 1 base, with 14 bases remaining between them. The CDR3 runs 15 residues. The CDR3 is CASSPLRGVNYGYTF. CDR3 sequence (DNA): TGTGCCAGCAGCCCCCTTCGGGGGGTTAACTATGGCTACACCTTC.